This T cell receptor beta chain was captured by sequencing in a study of T cells in Graves' hyperthyroidism and ophthalmopathy. Trimming pared 1 base from V and 5 bases from J, leaving 8 bases between. The CDR3 has 13 residues. Germline V gene lookup returns CDR1 SEHNR and CDR2 FQNEAQ (reference sequence). Overall study results and limits: Before onset, ophthalmopathy was predicted by the model a median around 6.2 months earlier. The authors' 13 V-J model separated ophthalmopathy from stable hyperthyroidism.

RNA transcripts yielded amplified TCR beta CDR3 regions. The primer set for the first-round RT-PCR of the TCR CDR3 was HTBI. In TCRdb, the multiplex PCR reads were re-called with MiXCR into one record per CDR3 protein. Of about 560,000 distinct CDR3 sequences in the sample, under 60% were seen once. Researchers barred patients who had uncontrolled infection, other autoimmune disease, pregnancy or lactation. Diagnoses rested on clinical symptoms, serum thyroxine and TRAb, thyroid ultrasound and orbital computed tomography. In its sample, this clonotype was seen many times. What it recognizes is unknown.

The chain recombines TRBV7-9 with TRBJ1-1; no clear D. Sequenced sample: peripheral blood or thyroid tissue (not recorded which). The origin of this receptor is a woman under 30 with Graves' hyperthyroidism. DNA of the CDR3: TGTGCCAGCAGCTTAGTAGGAAGGACTGAAGCTTTCTTT. Its protein product is CASSLVGRTEAFF.